Included here is one T cell receptor (beta chain) sequence, with context. Its antigen is not identified. Each CD8+ T cell subset was sorted in triplicate, a few hundred thousand cells each. Naive CD8+ T cells had a CD45RO-CCR7+CD27+CD95- phenotype. This entry comes from a study of CXCR3-negative and CXCR3-positive naive CD8 T cells. Study-wide results and limits: Naive cells positive for CXCR3 carried more hydrophobic TRB CDR3s than CXCR3-negative ones. Naive cells used TRBV-TRBJ genes in much the same way whether CXCR3-negative or CXCR3-positive; memory cells did not. Diversity was high in both naive subsets and much lower in memory cells.

With UMI labels, 5' RACE was used to prepare the TRB cDNA libraries. TCRdb reanalyzed the 5' RACE reads, giving one entry per CDR3 protein sequence and no DNA. The sample has around 65,000 distinct CDR3 sequences. Material: naive CXCR3+ CD8+ T cells from blood. Subset meaning: CD45RO-CCR7+CD27+CD95- naive CD8+ T cells expressing CXCR3 (TNR3+). This clonotype was sampled from a human donor in good health. Some clones in this sample may be carry-over from other donors' samples.

The CDR3 region is CASSLIGGDTQYF. The genes are TRBV27 and TRBJ2-3; TCRdb proposes TRBD2, but this gene call is untestable without DNA. CDR1 and CDR2 (germline): MNHEY, SMNVEV (reference sequence). The CDR3 spans 13 residues.